These 19 T cell receptor beta chains originate from one sample sequenced in a study of shared clonotypes between healthy human individuals. TCRdb's copy holds only in-frame clones and misses some; the assay was immunoSEQ multiplex PCR. The table records about 2 million clones, approximately 95% of them present only once. Naivety among CD8 cells was defined by CD45RO negativity and positive CCR7 selection, thereby excluding terminally differentiated effector memory CD45RA+ cells. Sequenced input: naive CD8+ T cells sorted from blood. These receptor sequences come from a man younger than 35 in good health.

The gene calls are TRBV5-1 and TRBJ1-1, with D possibly being TRBD1 (5 bases). Germline lookup yields CDR1 SGHRS and CDR2 YFSETQ. The V and J ends lost 0 bases and 0 bases respectively, with 12 bases between them. The CDR3 totals 16 residues. The CDR3 DNA reads as TGCGCCAGCAGCTTGGGGCCGTGGACATTGAACACTGAAGCTTTCTTT. Translating gives CASSLGPWTLNTEAFF.

Only one count was recorded for this clone. J is TRBJ2-2 and V is TRBV29-1, with a weak D call TRBD1 (6 bases). Germline CDR1 reads SQVTM; CDR2 reads ANQGSEA. The CDR3 consists of 13 residues. Trimming shortened V by 3 bases and J by 9 bases, and 14 bases separated the two germline ends. CDR3 loop: CSVEGHIDRELFF. The DNA for the CDR3 is TGCAGCGTTGAGGGACACATCGACAGGGAGCTGTTTTTT.

The genes are TRBV5-6 and TRBJ1-2; D gene uncertain. This CDR3 is 15 amino acids long. Per the germline V gene, CDR1 is SGHDT and CDR2 is YYEEEE. Trimming pared 2 bases from V and 5 bases from J, leaving 16 bases between. CDR3 in amino acids: CASSLDTVVGYGYTF. CDR3 bases: TGTGCCAGCAGCTTAGATACCGTGGTTGGTTATGGCTACACCTTC.

This chain joins TRBV7-9 and TRBJ2-5; the match to TRBD1 covers 7 bases. CDR3 length: 14 residues. J lost 5 bases, V lost 5 bases, and 8 bases had no gene match. The germline gives CDR1 SEHNR, CDR2 FQNEAQ (reference sequence). The CDR3 DNA reads as TGTGCCAGCAGCACAACCGACAGGGCGGAGACCCAGTACTTC. This translates into CASSTTDRAETQYF.

This rearrangement joins TRBV5-5 to TRBJ2-3; D uncertain. Germline values: CDR1 SGHKS, CDR2 YYEKEE (reference sequence). V was clipped by 4 bases and J by 4 bases, with 7 bases between them. The CDR3 consists of 12 residues. Written as DNA, the CDR3 is TGTGCCAGCAGCGATAACGCAGATACGCAGTATTTT. It yields the protein CASSDNADTQYF.

This clone has a single count. This chain uses TRBV23-1 with TRBJ2-5; D remains ambiguous. TRBV23-1 is filed as an ORF, its function uncertain. The CDR3 consists of 11 residues. V was pared by 8 bases and J by 1 base, with 5 bases between. DNA of the CDR3: TGCGCCAGCCCCGTCCAAGAGACCCAGTACTTC. Protein sequence: CASPVQETQYF.

The chain links TRBV27 to TRBJ2-1; the D is unclear. This CDR3 is built from 15 residues. Between the trimmed V and J ends, which lost 2 bases and 0 bases, there was a span of 8 bases. From germline, CDR1 is MNHEY and CDR2 SMNVEV (reference sequence). The CDR3 nucleotides are TGTGCCAGCAGTTTACACCCGAGCTCCTACAATGAGCAGTTCTTC. Its translation: CASSLHPSSYNEQFF.

The chain employs TRBV6-5 and TRBJ1-5; 7 bases agree with TRBD1. V lost 6 bases, J lost 5 bases, and 10 bases stayed unmatched. Germline V gene sequence: CDR1 MNHEY, CDR2 SVGAGI. The CDR3 runs to 15 residues. The DNA for the CDR3 is TGTGCCAGCAGCTCAGGACAGGAGAGAGATCAGCCCCAGCATTTT. This sequence encodes CASSSGQERDQPQHF.

This chain connects TRBV30 to TRBJ1-1, with 7 bases that match TRBD1. The germline CDR1 and CDR2 sequences are GTSNPN and SVGIG (reference sequence). With 7 bases clipped from V and 4 bases from J, the junction kept 12 bases outside the gene matches. This CDR3 is built from 14 residues. In nucleotides, the CDR3 is TGTGCCTTTCATGAGGGGGCGGGGAGCACTGAAGCTTTCTTT. Its protein product is CAFHEGAGSTEAFF.

The rearrangement uses TRBV13 and TRBJ1-1; D unclear. V lost 5 bases and J 1 base, leaving 11 bases between the germline ends. In germline, CDR1 is PRHDT, CDR2 FYEKMQ (reference sequence). The CDR3 spans 14 residues. CDR3 amino acids: CASSPPAGNTEAFF. CDR3 nucleotide sequence: TGTGCCAGCAGCCCCCCGGCAGGGAACACTGAAGCTTTCTTT.

J is TRBJ1-1 and V is TRBV6-6; 7 bases are a match to TRBD1. Germline V CDR1 and CDR2: MNHNY, SVGAGI (reference sequence). The CDR3 loop spans 16 amino acids. With V trimmed by 2 bases and J by 5 bases, 11 bases remained unmatched. CDR3 sequence (DNA): TGTGCCAGCAGTTACCACCGACAGGGAGAGAGTACTGAAGCTTTCTTT. Encoded protein: CASSYHRQGESTEAFF.

The chain joins TRBV7-2 to TRBJ2-7; D is undetermined. The germline CDR1 and CDR2 sequences are SGHTA and FQGNSA. The CDR3 runs 18 residues. V was pared by 1 base and J by 4 bases, with 23 bases between. CDR3 nucleotide sequence: TGTGCCAGCAGCTTAGTCCTCCGAGCCAGGCGCGAAAAATACGAGCAGTACTTC. It specifies CASSLVLRARREKYEQYF.

V is TRBV9 and J is TRBJ1-2; 9 bases align to TRBD1. CDR1 and CDR2 from the germline V gene are SGDLS and YYNGEE. The CDR3 totals 17 residues. The trim removed 3 bases at V and 4 bases at J, leaving 13 bases unmatched. The CDR3 here is CASSGPGQGALGYGYTF. DNA of the CDR3: TGTGCCAGCAGCGGGCCGGGACAGGGAGCCCTAGGCTATGGCTACACCTTC. Combining the CDR3 with reference TRBV9 and TRBJ1-2 gives the whole variable domain DSGVTQTPKHLITATGQRVTLRCSPRSGDLSVYWYQQSLDQGLQFLIQYYNGEERAKGNILERFSAQQFPDLHSELNLSSLELGDSALYFCASSGPGQGALGYGYTFGSGTRLTVV.

This clone appeared a single time. The genes are TRBV7-3 and TRBJ2-2, with 9 bases lining up with TRBD1. The J segment lost 6 bases and the V segment lost 0 bases, leaving 11 bases of the junction unmatched. This CDR3 contains 18 residues. Germline V gives CDR1 SGHTA, CDR2 FQGTGA. Written as DNA, the CDR3 is TGTGCCAGCAGCTTAACCTCGACGGGACAGGGTATTCCCGGGGAGCTGTTTTTT. It translates to CASSLTSTGQGIPGELFF.

CDR3 sequence (DNA): TGTGCCAGCAGCCACACGTCCGTTGAAGCTTTCTTT. It codes for CASSHTSVEAFF. The V gene is TRBV4-2, the J gene TRBJ1-1; no clear D. The CDR3 runs to 12 residues. Between the trimmed V and J ends, which lost 3 bases and 7 bases, there was a span of 9 bases. The germline V gene has CDR1 LGHNA and CDR2 YNFKEQ.

The CDR3 bases are TGTGCCAGCACCCAAGGGCCCGGACTAAGCAATCAGCCCCAGCATTTT. Amino acids: CASTQGPGLSNQPQHF. This chain links TRBV28 with TRBJ1-5, with no clear D. Germline V lookup: CDR1 MDHEN, CDR2 SYDVKM. Trimming removed 7 bases from V and 1 base from J, with 17 bases in between. This CDR3 has 16 amino acids.

This clone was recorded only once. An end of the junction does not agree with germline; a read error may underlie this. For the CDR3, the DNA is TGCGCCAGCAGCCCTCCACACCTGACAGGCCCTTTT. Its translation is CASSPPHLTGPF. The V gene is TRBV4-1, the J gene TRBJ2-7; tentative D call: TRBD1 (6 bases). This CDR3 is built from 12 residues. Germline CDR1 reads MGHRA; CDR2 reads YSYEKL.

This clone was observed once. CDR3 residues: CASSSPSSYNEQFF. In DNA, the CDR3 is TGTGCCAGCAGCTCCCCATCCTCCTACAATGAGCAGTTCTTC. This chain joins TRBV7-9 and TRBJ2-1, with D hard to call. V was trimmed by 4 bases and J by 0 bases, leaving 7 bases between them. This CDR3 has 14 residues. The germline V gene encodes CDR1 SEHNR and CDR2 FQNEAQ (reference sequence).

The chain carries TRBV13 and TRBJ1-2, with 7 bases that match TRBD1. V lost 5 bases and J lost 0; bases outside the gene matches: 9. The germline gives CDR1 PRHDT, CDR2 FYEKMQ (reference sequence). The length of the CDR3 is 16 residues. CDR3 sequence reads: CASSRTPDRPNYGYTF. The CDR3 DNA is TGTGCCAGCAGCCGAACACCGGACAGGCCTAACTATGGCTACACCTTC.